The present TCR beta chain was sequenced within a study of OX40 agonist ivuxolimab in advanced cancers. About the study as a whole: Ivuxolimab, which targeted the costimulatory receptor OX40 (CD134), was an agonistic, fully human IgG2 monoclonal antibody. Intravenous ivuxolimab was administered to patients every 2 weeks at six dose levels: 0.01, 0.1, 0.3, 1.5, 3 and 10 mg/kg. Of the approximately 53 patients in dose escalation, about 20 had hepatocellular carcinoma, roughly 15 had melanoma, 9 had renal cell carcinoma and 9 had head and neck cancer. The dose-escalation cohort was around 84% male with a mean age of 60 years, ranging from roughly 20 to 80. Patients were allowed to have had prior anti-PD-1, anti-PD-L1 or anti-CTLA-4 therapy, and 40% of the dose-escalation patients had been treated with checkpoint inhibitors. Three dose-escalation patients achieved partial responses, one with hepatocellular carcinoma and two with cutaneous melanoma. Peripheral TCRbeta sequencing aimed to test whether ivuxolimab altered TCR sequence diversity and caused clonal T-cell expansion. The paper reports the monotherapy dose-escalation portion (N of about 54 patients) of the phase I ivuxolimab trial. Overall study outcomes, separate from this receptor: After ivuxolimab, more expanded clones were found on average in CD8+ T cells than in CD4+ T cells. At doses of 0.1 to 3.0 mg/kg, clonal expansion of both CD4+ and CD8+ blood T cells was observed from baseline to week 6. Low levels of normalized T-cell clonal expansion were also shown by some nonresponding patients. In partial responders in the 0.1-3.0 mg/kg groups, normalized peripheral clonal expansion was found to be among the lowest, especially among CD8+ T cells. The antigen specificity of the peripheral T cells that underwent clonal expansion was not determined.

CDR1 and CDR2 are read off the germline V gene (reference sequence) as LNHDA and SQIVND. V and J are truncated by 1 base and 5 bases respectively, leaving an intervening sequence of 11 bases. Taken from cysteine to phenylalanine, the CDR3 has 14 residues. Only CDR3 DNA is held: 42 bases, read in frame from base 1. This clone was recorded once. Its target antigen remains unknown. Base qualities are not recorded, but no much larger clone differs from it by a single base. Genomic DNA was isolated from the sorted cells so that the TCRbeta CDR3 region could be sequenced. The immunoSEQ Assay was used to sequence the TCRbeta CDR3 regions. Here the immuneACCESS table is served through TCRdb, limited to in-frame sequences with V and J called. Missing clones are a known gap in these copies; in checked studies unresolved V genes cover under half, and the rest lacks a known reason. The sample table contains about 92,000 clones; only one count was recorded for roughly four fifths of them. Under 7% of the sample is held by the ten biggest clonotypes.

The trial excluded patients who had a history of autoimmune disease or who were on systemic immunosuppression. Peripheral blood for TCR sequencing was collected from all dose cohorts at baseline, on cycle 4 day 1, and on cycle 7 day 1. The samples were drawn from a first-in-human, open-label, multicenter phase I dose-escalation trial of ivuxolimab. The trial enrolled adults with locally advanced or metastatic head and neck squamous cell, hepatocellular, melanoma or renal cell carcinoma. Before TCR sequencing, CD4+ T cells and CD8+ T cells were sorted from peripheral blood as separate populations. Sequenced here: CD4+ or CD8+ T cells sorted from blood, sampled in a trial of the OX40 agonist ivuxolimab. The source is an adult with an advanced solid tumor such as melanoma, head and neck, liver or kidney cancer. Here the chain combines TRBV19 and TRBJ1-1; a confident D gene designation cannot be given. The DNA sequence is as follows: TGTGCCAGTAGTATAGCTTTCGTATCGACTGAAGCTTTCTTT. This encodes CASSIAFVSTEAFF.